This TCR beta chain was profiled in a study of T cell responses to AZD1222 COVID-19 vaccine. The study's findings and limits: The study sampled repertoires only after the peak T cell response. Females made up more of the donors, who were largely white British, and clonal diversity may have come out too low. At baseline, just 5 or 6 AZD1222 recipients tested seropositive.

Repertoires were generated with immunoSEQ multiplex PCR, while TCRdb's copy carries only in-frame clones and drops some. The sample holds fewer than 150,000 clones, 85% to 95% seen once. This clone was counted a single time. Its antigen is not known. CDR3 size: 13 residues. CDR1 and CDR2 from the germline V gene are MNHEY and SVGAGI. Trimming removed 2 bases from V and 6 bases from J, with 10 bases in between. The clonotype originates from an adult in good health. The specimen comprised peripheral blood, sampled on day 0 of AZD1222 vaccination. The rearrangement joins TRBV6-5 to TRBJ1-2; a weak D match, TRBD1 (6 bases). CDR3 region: CASSYVGADGYTF. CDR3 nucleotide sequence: TGTGCCAGCAGTTACGTGGGGGCGGATGGCTACACCTTC.